This T cell receptor beta chain was observed in a study of blood T cell repertoires in COVID-19. Study at large: There were acute and convalescent COVID-19 samples, and they came from the United States, Italy and Spain. PBMCs, B-cell-depleted T cells, or T cells provided the cDNA or gDNA that made up the material.

In the source study's methods: Scientists estimated how many nucleated cells there were by amplifying reference gene primers. The repertoire was sequenced with immunoSEQ multiplex PCR; TCRdb's copy has only in-frame clones and lacks some. V and J calls and clone size are those listed in that table; D and trimming were worked out from the DNA. The table records roughly 250,000 clones, 80% to 90% of them present only once. The germline CDR1 and CDR2 sequences are SEHNR and FQNEAQ (reference sequence). The CDR3 consists of 15 residues. Trimming cost V 7 bases and J 2 bases, with 18 bases left between them.

The chain links TRBV7-9 to TRBJ2-7, with D possibly TRBD2 on 7 matching bases. Sample: peripheral blood. The receptor was isolated from a man aged 35 to 55 with acute or convalescent COVID-19. CDR3 loop: CASILGGADTYEQYF. The CDR3 DNA is TGTGCCAGCATCCTGGGGGGGGCGGACACCTACGAGCAGTACTTC.